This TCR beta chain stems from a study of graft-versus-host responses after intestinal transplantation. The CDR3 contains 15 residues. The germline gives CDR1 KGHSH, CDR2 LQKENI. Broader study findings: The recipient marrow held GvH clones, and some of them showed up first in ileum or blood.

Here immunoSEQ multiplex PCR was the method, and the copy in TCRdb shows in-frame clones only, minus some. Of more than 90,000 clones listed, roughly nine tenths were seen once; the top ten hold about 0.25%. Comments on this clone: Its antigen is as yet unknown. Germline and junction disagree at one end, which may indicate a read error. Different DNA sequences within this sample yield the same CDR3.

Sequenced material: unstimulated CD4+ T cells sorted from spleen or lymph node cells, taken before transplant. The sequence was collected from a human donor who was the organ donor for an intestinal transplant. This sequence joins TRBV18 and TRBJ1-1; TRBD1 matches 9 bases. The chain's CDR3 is CASSPRTGANTEAFF. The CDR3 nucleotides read TGTGCCAGTTCACCCCGGACAGGGGCGAACACTGAAGCTTTCTTT.